Sequencing of this T cell receptor (beta chain) was carried out in a study of cytomegalovirus exposure and HLA in healthy donors. General study results and limits: A missense variant in DCLRE1C was later tied to TCR beta V- and J-gene trimming. In a later analysis, specific HLA alleles were associated with 15,000 to 20,000 TCR beta sequences at a 0.05 false discovery rate. Most sequenced TCRs were rare (though some public TCRs occurred in many donors).

Per the germline V gene, CDR1 is MNHEY and CDR2 is SVGAGI. V lost 5 bases, J lost 5 bases, and 12 bases lay in between. This CDR3 has 14 residues. Notes on this clone: Antigen unknown.

Unrecorded immune exposure was likely among donors, who were nominally healthy when sampled. PCR employed 60 Vbeta and 13 Jbeta primers. The repertoire was sequenced with immunoSEQ multiplex PCR; TCRdb's copy has only in-frame clones and lacks some. The repertoire holds fewer than 150,000 clones, with around 80% as singletons. V gene TRBV6-5 combines with J gene TRBJ2-2, with D possibly matching TRBD1 (6 bases). The clonotype originates from a male donor in good health and CMV-seronegative. The sequencing sample was made of PBMCs. The CDR3 region is CASSQTGTTGELFF. In DNA form, the CDR3 reads TGTGCCAGCAGTCAAACCGGGACAACCGGGGAGCTGTTTTTT.